The clone carrying this T cell receptor (beta chain) was counted between two and nine times. Its antigen remains unidentified. After removal of 2 bases from V and 7 bases from J, the junction contained 5 bases not matched to a gene. The CDR3 has 15 residues. Germline lookup yields CDR1 SGHTA and CDR2 FQGTGA. This sample stems from a study of post-analysis software for immune sequencing data. Study-wide findings and caveats: Compared with controls, patients had more of roughly five TRBV segments, including TRBV5-6, TRBV5-1 and TRBV20-1.

The TCR beta cDNA libraries carried unique molecular identifiers. TCRdb re-called the PCR reads through MiXCR, storing one row per CDR3 protein. The data contain about 500,000 distinct CDR3 sequences, over 35% of them singletons. The V gene is TRBV7-3, the J gene TRBJ2-1; 10 bases agree with TRBD2. The specimen sequenced was blood. The source of this sequence is a girl aged 5-17 years with multiple sclerosis. CDR3 in amino acids: CASSLLAGASNEQFF. The CDR3 region has the DNA TGTGCCAGCAGCTTACTAGCGGGAGCGTCGAATGAGCAGTTCTTC. The full variable domain, completed using reference TRBV7-3 and TRBJ2-1, is GAGVSQTPSNKVTEKGKYVELRCDPISGHTALYWYRQSLGQGPEFLIYFQGTGAADDSGLPNDRFFAVRPEGSVSTLKIQRTERGDSAVYLCASSLLAGASNEQFFGPGTRLTVL.